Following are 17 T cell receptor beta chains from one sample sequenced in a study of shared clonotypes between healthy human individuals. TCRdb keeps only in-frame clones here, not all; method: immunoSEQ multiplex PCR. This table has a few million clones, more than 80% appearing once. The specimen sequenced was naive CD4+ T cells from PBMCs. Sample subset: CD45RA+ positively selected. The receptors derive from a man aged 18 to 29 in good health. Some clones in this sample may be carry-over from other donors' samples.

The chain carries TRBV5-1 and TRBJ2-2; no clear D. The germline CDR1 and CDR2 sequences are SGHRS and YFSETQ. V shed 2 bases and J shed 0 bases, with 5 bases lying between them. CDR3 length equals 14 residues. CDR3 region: CASSFYPNTGELFF. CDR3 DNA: TGCGCCAGCAGCTTTTACCCGAACACCGGGGAGCTGTTTTTT.

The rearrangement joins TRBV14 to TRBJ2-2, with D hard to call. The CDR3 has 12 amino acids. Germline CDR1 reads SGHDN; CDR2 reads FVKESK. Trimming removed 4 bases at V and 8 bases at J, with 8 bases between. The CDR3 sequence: CASSLQEGELFF. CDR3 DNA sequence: TGTGCCAGCAGCCTCCAGGAAGGGGAGCTGTTTTTT. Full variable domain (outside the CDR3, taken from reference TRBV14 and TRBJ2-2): EAGVTQFPSHSVIEKGQTVTLRCDPISGHDNLYWYRRVMGKEIKFLLHFVKESKQDESGMPNNRFLAERTGGTYSTLKVQPAELEDSGVYFCASSLQEGELFFGEGSRLTVL.

The CDR3 region has the DNA TGCGCCAGCAGTCGGGGTAGCGGGAGGAGTACCTACGAGCAGTACTTC. Protein: CASSRGSGRSTYEQYF. The chain has TRBV23-1 and TRBJ2-7; 10 bases match TRBD2. TRBV23-1 counts as an open reading frame of uncertain function. After removal of 4 bases from V and 2 bases from J, the junction contained 8 bases not matched to a gene. The CDR3 loop spans 16 amino acids.

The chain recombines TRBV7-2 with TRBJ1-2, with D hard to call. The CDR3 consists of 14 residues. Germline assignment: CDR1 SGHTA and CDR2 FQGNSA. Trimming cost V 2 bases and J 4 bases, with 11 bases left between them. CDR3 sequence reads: CASSLYPFSYGYTF. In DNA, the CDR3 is TGTGCCAGCAGCTTATATCCATTTAGCTATGGCTACACCTTC.

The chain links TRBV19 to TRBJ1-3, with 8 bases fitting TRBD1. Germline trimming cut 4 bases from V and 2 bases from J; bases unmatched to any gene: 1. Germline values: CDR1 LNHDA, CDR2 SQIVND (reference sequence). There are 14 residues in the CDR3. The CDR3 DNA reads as TGTGCCAGTAGTACAGGGGGCCCTGGAAACACCATATATTTT. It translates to CASSTGGPGNTIYF.

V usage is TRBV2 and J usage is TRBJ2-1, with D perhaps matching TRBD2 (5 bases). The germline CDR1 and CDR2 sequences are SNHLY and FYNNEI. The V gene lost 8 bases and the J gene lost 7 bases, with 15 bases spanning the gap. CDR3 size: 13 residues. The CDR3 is CASSRERANEQFF. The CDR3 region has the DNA TGTGCCAGCTCGCGCGAGAGGGCGAATGAGCAGTTCTTC. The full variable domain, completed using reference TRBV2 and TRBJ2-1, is EPEVTQTPSHQVTQMGQEVILRCVPISNHLYFYWYRQILGQKVEFLVSFYNNEISEKSEIFDDQFSVERPDGSNFTLKIRSTKLEDSAMYFCASSRERANEQFFGPGTRLTVL.

The CDR3 region is CASSPDPPDTQYF. In DNA, the CDR3 is TGTGCCAGCAGCCCCGATCCCCCAGATACGCAGTATTTT. This chain connects TRBV11-3 to TRBJ2-3; D remains unclear. The CDR3 totals 13 residues. From germline, CDR1 is SGHNT and CDR2 YENEEA. Trimming left V 5 bases short and J 4 bases short, with 10 bases between.

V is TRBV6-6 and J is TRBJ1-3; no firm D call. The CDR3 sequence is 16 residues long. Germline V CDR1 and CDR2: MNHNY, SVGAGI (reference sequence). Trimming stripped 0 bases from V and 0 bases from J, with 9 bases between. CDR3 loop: CASSYSIRDSGNTIYF. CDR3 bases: TGTGCCAGCAGTTACTCGATAAGGGACTCTGGAAACACCATATATTTT.

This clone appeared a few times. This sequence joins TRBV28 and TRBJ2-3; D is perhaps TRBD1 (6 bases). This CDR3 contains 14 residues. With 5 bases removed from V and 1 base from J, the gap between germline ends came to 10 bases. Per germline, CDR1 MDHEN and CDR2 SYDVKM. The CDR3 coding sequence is TGTGCCAGCAGTCCAAGACAGGGCACAGATACGCAGTATTTT. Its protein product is CASSPRQGTDTQYF.

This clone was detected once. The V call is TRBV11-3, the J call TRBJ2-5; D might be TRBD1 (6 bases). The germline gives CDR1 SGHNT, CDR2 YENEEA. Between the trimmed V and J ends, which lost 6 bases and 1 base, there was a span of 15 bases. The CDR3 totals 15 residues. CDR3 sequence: CASRKTGYPQETQYF. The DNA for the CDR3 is TGTGCCAGCAGGAAAACAGGGTACCCCCAAGAGACCCAGTACTTC.

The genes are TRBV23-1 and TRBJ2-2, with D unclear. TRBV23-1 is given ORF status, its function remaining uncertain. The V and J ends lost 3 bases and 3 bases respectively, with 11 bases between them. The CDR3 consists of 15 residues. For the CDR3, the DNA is TGCGCCAGCAGTCATTCTCCTACACACACCGGGGAGCTGTTTTTT. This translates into CASSHSPTHTGELFF.

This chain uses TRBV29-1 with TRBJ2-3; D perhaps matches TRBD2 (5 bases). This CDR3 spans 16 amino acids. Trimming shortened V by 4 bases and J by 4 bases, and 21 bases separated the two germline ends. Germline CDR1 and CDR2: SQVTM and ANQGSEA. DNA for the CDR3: TGCAGCGTTGCCCCGCGGGTTCTCACTTACGCAGATACGCAGTATTTT. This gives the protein CSVAPRVLTYADTQYF.

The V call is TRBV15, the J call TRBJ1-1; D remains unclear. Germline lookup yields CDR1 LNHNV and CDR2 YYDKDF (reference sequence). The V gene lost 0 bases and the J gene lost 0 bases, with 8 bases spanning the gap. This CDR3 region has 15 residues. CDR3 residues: CATSRDLAMNTEAFF. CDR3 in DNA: TGTGCCACCAGCAGAGATCTGGCCATGAACACTGAAGCTTTCTTT.

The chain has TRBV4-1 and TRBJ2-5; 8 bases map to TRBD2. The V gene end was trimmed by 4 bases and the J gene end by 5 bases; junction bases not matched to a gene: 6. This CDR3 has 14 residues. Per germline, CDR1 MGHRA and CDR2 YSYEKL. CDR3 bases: TGCGCCAGCAGCCCACTAGCGGAGAGGGAGACCCAGTACTTC. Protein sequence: CASSPLAERETQYF.

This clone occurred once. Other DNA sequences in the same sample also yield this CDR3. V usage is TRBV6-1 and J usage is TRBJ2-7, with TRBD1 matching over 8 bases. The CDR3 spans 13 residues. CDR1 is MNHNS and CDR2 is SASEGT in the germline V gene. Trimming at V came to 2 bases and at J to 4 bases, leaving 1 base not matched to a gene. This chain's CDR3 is CASSENRGYEQYF. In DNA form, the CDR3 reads TGTGCCAGCAGTGAAAACAGGGGGTACGAGCAGTACTTC.

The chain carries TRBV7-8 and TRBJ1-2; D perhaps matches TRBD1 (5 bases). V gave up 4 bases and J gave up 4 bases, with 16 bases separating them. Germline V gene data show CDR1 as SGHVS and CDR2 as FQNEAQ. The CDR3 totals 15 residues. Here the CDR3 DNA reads TGTGCCAGCAGCTCCCATCCGACAGAGTTCTATGGCTACACCTTC. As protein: CASSSHPTEFYGYTF. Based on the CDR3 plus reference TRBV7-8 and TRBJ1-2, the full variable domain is GAGVSQSPRYKVAKRGQDVALRCDPISGHVSLFWYQQALGQGPEFLTYFQNEAQLDKSGLPSDRFFAERPEGSVSTLKIQRTQQEDSAVYLCASSSHPTEFYGYTFGSGTRLTVV.

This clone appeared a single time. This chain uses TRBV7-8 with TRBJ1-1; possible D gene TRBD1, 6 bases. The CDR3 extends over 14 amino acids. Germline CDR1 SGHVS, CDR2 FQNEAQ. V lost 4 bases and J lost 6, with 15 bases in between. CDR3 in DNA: TGTGCCAGCAGCTCCCCCCCCAGGGGCCCTGAAGCTTTCTTT. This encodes CASSSPPRGPEAFF.